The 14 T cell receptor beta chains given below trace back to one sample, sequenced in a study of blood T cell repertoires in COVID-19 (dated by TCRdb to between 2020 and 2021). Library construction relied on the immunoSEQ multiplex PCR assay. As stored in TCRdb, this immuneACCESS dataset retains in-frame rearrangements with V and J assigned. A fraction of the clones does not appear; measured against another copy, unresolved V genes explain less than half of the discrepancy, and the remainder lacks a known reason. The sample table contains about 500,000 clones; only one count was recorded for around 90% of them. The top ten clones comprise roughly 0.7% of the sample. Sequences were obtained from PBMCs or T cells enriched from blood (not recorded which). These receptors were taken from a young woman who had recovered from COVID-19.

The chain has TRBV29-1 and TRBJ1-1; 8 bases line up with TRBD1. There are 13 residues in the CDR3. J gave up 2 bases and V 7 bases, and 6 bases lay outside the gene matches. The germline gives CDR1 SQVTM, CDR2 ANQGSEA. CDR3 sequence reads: CSDWDRINTEAFF. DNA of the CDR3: TGCAGCGACTGGGACAGGATTAACACTGAAGCTTTCTTT. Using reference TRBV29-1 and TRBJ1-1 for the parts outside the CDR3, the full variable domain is SAVISQKPSRDICQRGTSLTIQCQVDSQVTMMFWYRQQPGQSLTLIATANQGSEATYESGFVIDKFPISRPNLTFSTLTVSNMSPEDSSIYLCSDWDRINTEAFFGQGTRLTVV.

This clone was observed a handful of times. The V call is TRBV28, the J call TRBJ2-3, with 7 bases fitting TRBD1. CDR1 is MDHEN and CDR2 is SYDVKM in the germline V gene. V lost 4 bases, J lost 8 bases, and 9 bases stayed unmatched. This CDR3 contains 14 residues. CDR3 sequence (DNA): TGTGCCAGCAGTTCCACAGGGGTGTTAACTACGCAGTATTTT. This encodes CASSSTGVLTTQYF.

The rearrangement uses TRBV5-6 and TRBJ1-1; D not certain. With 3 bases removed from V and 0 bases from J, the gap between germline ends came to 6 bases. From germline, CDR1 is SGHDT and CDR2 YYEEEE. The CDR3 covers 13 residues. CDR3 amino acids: CASSSGLNTEAFF. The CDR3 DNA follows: TGTGCCAGCAGCTCGGGATTGAACACTGAAGCTTTCTTT.

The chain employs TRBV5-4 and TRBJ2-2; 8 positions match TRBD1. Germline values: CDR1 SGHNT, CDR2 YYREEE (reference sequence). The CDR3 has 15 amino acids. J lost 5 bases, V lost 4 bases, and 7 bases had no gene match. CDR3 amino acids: CASSPGQARTGELFF. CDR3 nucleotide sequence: TGTGCCAGCAGCCCGGGACAGGCTAGGACCGGGGAGCTGTTTTTT.

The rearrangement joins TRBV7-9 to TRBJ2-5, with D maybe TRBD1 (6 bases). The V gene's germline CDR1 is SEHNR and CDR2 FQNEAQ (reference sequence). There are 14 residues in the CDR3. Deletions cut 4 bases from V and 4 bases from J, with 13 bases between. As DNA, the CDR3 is TGTGCCAGCAGCTCCCCCCAGGGGCGAGAGACCCAGTACTTC. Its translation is CASSSPQGRETQYF.

This CDR3 reads CASSLESDQPQHF. Here the CDR3 DNA reads TGTGCCAGCAGCTTAGAATCCGATCAGCCCCAGCATTTT. The chain is built from TRBV7-2 and TRBJ1-5; the D is unclear. The CDR3 spans 13 residues. Germline loops: CDR1 SGHTA, CDR2 FQGNSA. Trimming left V 1 base short and J 5 bases short, with 6 bases between.

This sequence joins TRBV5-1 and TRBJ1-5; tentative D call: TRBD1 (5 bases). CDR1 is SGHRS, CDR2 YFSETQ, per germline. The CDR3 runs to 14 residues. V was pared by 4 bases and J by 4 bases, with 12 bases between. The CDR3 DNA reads TGCGCCAGCAGCCCCGGACACGAGAATCAGCCCCAGCATTTT. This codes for CASSPGHENQPQHF.

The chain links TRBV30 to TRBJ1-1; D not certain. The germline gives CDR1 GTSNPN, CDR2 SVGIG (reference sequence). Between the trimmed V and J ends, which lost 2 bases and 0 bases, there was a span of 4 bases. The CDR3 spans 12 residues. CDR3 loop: CAWSSMNTEAFF. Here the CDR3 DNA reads TGTGCCTGGAGTTCAATGAACACTGAAGCTTTCTTT.

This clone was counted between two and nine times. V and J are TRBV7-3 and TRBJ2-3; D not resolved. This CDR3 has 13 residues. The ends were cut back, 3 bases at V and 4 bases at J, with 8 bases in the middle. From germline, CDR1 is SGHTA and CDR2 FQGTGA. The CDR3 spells CASSFGVADTQYF. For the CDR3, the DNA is TGTGCCAGCAGCTTTGGAGTAGCAGATACGCAGTATTTT.

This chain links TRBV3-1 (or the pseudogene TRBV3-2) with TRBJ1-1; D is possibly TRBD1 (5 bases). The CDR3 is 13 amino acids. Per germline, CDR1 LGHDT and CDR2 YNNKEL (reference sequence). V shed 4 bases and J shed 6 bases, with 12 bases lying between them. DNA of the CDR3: TGTGCCAGCAGCCTTAAGGGGAAGGCTGAAGCTTTCTTT. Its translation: CASSLKGKAEAFF.

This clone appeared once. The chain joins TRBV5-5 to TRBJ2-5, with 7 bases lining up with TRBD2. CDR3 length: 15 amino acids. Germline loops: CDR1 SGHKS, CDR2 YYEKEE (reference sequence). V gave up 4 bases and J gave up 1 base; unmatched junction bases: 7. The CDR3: CASSQVRGVQETQYF. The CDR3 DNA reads TGTGCCAGCAGCCAAGTCCGGGGGGTCCAAGAGACCCAGTACTTC.

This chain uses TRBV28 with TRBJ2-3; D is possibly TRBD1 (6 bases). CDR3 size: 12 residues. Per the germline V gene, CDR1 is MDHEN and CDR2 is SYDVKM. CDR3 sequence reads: CASGDSTDTQYF. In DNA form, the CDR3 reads TGTGCTTCAGGGGACAGCACAGATACGCAGTATTTT.

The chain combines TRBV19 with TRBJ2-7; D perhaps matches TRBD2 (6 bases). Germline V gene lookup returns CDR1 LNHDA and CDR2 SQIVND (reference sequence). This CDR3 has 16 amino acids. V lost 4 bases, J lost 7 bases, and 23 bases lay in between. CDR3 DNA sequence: TGTGCCAGTAGTACCACGAGGGTCGGGCCGGAGGGGGAGCAGTACTTC. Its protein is CASSTTRVGPEGEQYF.

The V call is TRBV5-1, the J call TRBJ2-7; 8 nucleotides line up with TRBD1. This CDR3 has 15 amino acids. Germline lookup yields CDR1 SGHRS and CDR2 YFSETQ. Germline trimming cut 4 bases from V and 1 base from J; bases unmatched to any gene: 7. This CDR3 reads CASSPLTGASYEQYF. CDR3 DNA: TGCGCCAGCAGCCCACTGACAGGGGCATCCTACGAGCAGTACTTC.